This T cell receptor beta chain is drawn from a study of regulatory T cells in long-lasting Graves disease. Study overall: Persistence in Graves' disease required over 5 years of antithyroid drugs plus positive TSH receptor antibodies. Overall study results and limits: Among persistent patients, a larger number of public clonotypes were shared (approximately 2,900) than among newly diagnosed patients (roughly 1,000). Those with persistent Graves' had less TCR diversity than newly diagnosed patients.

The time point here: persistent/refractory GD, antithyroid drugs over 5 years with positive TRAb. Extracted PBMC RNA gave rise to the TCR library. EDTA tubes collected 9 to 9.5 milliliters of peripheral blood. This CDR3 has 15 residues. CDR1 and CDR2 from the germline V gene are SNHLY and FYNNEI. With V trimmed by 6 bases and J by 0 bases, 6 bases remained unmatched. This clonotype was counted at least ten times. Antigen unknown. Building the TCR beta libraries relied on iRepertoire HTBI primers, and CDR3 regions underwent Arm-PCR. TCRdb redid the calling of the multiplex PCR reads with MiXCR, one entry per CDR3 protein. The data hold over 650,000 distinct CDR3 sequences, with about 32% observed a single time.

This clonotype was sampled from a female donor with Graves disease. Here the sequenced sample was peripheral blood mononuclear cells (PBMCs), taken when the disease was refractory, from a patient treated with antithyroid drugs. The V and J genes are TRBV2 and TRBJ1-1; 8 bases are shared with TRBD1. CDR3 DNA sequence: TGTGCCAGCAGCACCGGGACAGGAATGAACACTGAAGCTTTCTTT. This gives the protein CASSTGTGMNTEAFF.